The rows below give T cell receptor beta chains drawn from one sample of a study of shared clonotypes between healthy human individuals. Here immunoSEQ multiplex PCR was the method, and the copy in TCRdb shows in-frame clones only, minus some. The sample has around 2.1 million clones; approximately 95% are singletons. Input material: naive CD4+ T cells sorted from blood. These TCRs come from a man aged 18-30 years in good health. Each CDR3 is given with its conserved first and last residue. The D gene is left open where the match is weak. For some rows the clone size is stated as once, few or many, or as a class when expanded; others skip it.

>TRBJ2-7|TRBV5-1|.|TRBD2
CASSREGSAYEQYF
TGCGCCAGCAGCCGGGAGGGAAGTGCCTACGAGCAGTACTTC
>TRBJ2-1|TRBV30|.|.
CAWEPLTGSYNEQFF
TGTGCCTGGGAACCGCTGACTGGCTCCTACAATGAGCAGTTCTTC
>TRBJ2-2|TRBV7-3|.|.
CASSLNREGTGELFF
TGTGCCAGCAGCTTAAACAGGGAGGGCACCGGGGAGCTGTTTTTT
>TRBJ1-1|TRBV4-1|.|.
CASSQGFGPGTEAFF
TGCGCCAGCAGCCAAGGTTTCGGGCCGGGGACTGAAGCTTTCTTT
>TRBJ2-5|TRBV29-1|.|.
CSVEETVQETQYF
TGCAGCGTTGAAGAGACAGTCCAAGAGACCCAGTACTTC
>TRBJ2-3|TRBV2|.|TRBD2
CASKTSGNTDTQYF
TGTGCCAGCAAGACTAGCGGGAACACAGATACGCAGTATTTT
>TRBJ1-5|TRBV6-4|.|.
CASSDGSGDHNQPQHF
TGTGCCAGCAGTGACGGCTCAGGGGACCACAATCAGCCCCAGCATTTT
>TRBJ2-7|TRBV27|.|TRBD1
CASRAGGGHEQYF
TGTGCCAGCAGGGCAGGGGGCGGGCACGAGCAGTACTTC
>TRBJ2-5|TRBV18|.|TRBD2
CASSPDPIGLAGSETQYF
TGTGCCAGCTCACCAGATCCGATAGGACTAGCGGGGAGTGAGACCCAGTACTTC
>TRBJ2-1|TRBV5-1|once|.
CASRADASLSYNEQFF
TGCGCCAGCAGGGCTGATGCCTCCCTTTCCTACAATGAGCAGTTCTTC
>TRBJ2-7|TRBV9|.|.
CASSVAQGYEQYF
TGTGCCAGCAGCGTAGCTCAGGGGTACGAGCAGTACTTC
>TRBJ1-2|TRBV6-5|few|.
CASSSNSFGYTF
TGTGCCAGCAGTTCTAACAGTTTTGGCTACACCTTC
>TRBJ2-3|TRBV18|.|TRBD1
CASSRQGSTDTQYF
TGTGCCAGCTCAAGACAGGGCAGCACAGATACGCAGTATTTT
>TRBJ1-3|TRBV5-8|.|.
CASSVGENGNTIYF
TGTGCCAGCAGCGTCGGGGAGAATGGAAACACCATATATTTT
>TRBJ1-3|TRBV6-5|once|TRBD1
CASSFRDRVSGNTIYF
TGTGCCAGCAGTTTCCGGGACAGGGTATCGGGAAACACCATATATTTT
>TRBJ2-3|TRBV29-1|once|TRBD2
CSAVAGGLDTQYF
TGCAGCGCCGTAGCGGGGGGGCTAGATACGCAGTATTTT
>TRBJ2-1|TRBV6-4|.|.
CASTKGQGWFF
TGTGCCAGCACCAAGGGGCAGGGTTGGTTCTTC